This TCR beta chain was identified in a study of cytomegalovirus exposure and HLA in healthy donors. Study-wide results and caveats: A few CMV-associated chains proved CMV antigen-specific in vitro.

The CDR3 runs to 18 residues. V trimming: 5 bases; J trimming: 5 bases; junction bases outside the gene matches: 17. The germline gives CDR1 SGHTA, CDR2 FQGNSA. Notes on this clone: The antigen is not known.

The PCR employed 60 Vbeta primers together with 13 Jbeta primers. In the original processing: In a later analysis, the count reached 76 million or so unique TCR beta chains, with approximately 11 million shared. Some clones are missing from TCRdb's copy, which holds only in-frame ones; the method was immunoSEQ multiplex PCR. That table is the source of V, J and clone size, and D and trimming were worked out from the DNA. Among approximately 190,000 clones listed, approximately 78% were seen once. Source material: PBMCs. The source is a woman aged 18-35 years in good health and CMV-seronegative. The rearrangement joins TRBV7-2 to TRBJ1-2, with TRBD1 identical over 10 bases. DNA for the CDR3: TGTGCCAGCAGCCCGAACCCGACAGGGGGCGCACTAGGATATGGCTACACCTTC. It yields the protein CASSPNPTGGALGYGYTF.